This entry describes one TCR beta chain. Participant age was about 18 to 89 years, and participants resided in 25 or so US areas. Source study methods: Reference gene primer amplification yielded estimated nucleated cell counts. Sequencing was performed with immunoSEQ multiplex PCR; in TCRdb, only in-frame clones are kept and a portion is missing. The V and J calls and clone size were taken over from that table, and D and trimming were inferred from the DNA. The sample lists 250,000 to 350,000 clones; 70% to 90% were seen once. The source of the sample is a study of blood T cell repertoires in COVID-19. Background on the study: The United States, Italy and Spain supplied acute and convalescent COVID-19 samples.

The junction had 14 bases not matched to a gene; V was cut back by 4 bases and J by 0 bases. Germline values: CDR1 SNHLY, CDR2 FYNNEI. The length of the CDR3 is 18 residues. The receptor comes from a woman aged 25-40 years who had recovered from COVID-19. The sample consisted of PBMCs or T cells enriched from blood (not recorded which). The chain uses TRBV2 and TRBJ1-1; 7 nucleotides align to TRBD1. CDR3 nucleotides: TGTGCCAGCAGTGGGACCCTATCAGGGGGGAACATGAACACTGAAGCTTTCTTT. Protein: CASSGTLSGGNMNTEAFF.